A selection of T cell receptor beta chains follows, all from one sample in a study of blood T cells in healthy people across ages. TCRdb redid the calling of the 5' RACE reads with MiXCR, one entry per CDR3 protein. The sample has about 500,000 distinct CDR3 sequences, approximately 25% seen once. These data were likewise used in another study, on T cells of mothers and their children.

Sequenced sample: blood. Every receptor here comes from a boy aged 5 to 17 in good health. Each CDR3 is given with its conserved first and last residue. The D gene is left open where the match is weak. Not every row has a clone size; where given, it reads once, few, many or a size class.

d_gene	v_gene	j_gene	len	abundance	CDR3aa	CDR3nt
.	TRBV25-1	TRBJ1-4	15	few	CASSGDRRGNEKLFF	TGTGCCAGCAGTGGAGACAGGCGGGGGAATGAAAAACTGTTTTTT
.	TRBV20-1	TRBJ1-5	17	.	CSAIRQNPQGRGQPQHF	TGCAGTGCTATACGGCAGAACCCACAGGGACGGGGTCAGCCCCAGCATTTT
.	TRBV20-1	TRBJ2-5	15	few	CSAGPPGRLQETQYF	TGCAGTGCTGGGCCACCGGGACGGCTCCAAGAGACCCAGTACTTC
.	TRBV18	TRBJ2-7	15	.	CASRKGHSTWDEQYF	TGTGCCAGCCGAAAAGGACACTCCACCTGGGACGAGCAGTACTTC
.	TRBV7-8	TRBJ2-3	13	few	CASSSRGTDTQYF	TGTGCCAGCAGCTCCAGGGGTACAGATACGCAGTATTTT
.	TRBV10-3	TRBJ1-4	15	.	CAISESGTRNEKLFF	TGTGCCATCAGTGAGTCCGGCACCCGTAATGAAAAACTGTTTTTT
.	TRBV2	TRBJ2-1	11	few	CASSYSREQFF	TGTGCCAGCAGTTATTCAAGAGAGCAGTTCTTC
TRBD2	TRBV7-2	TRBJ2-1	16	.	CASSLGGGLAYNEQFF	TGTGCCAGCAGCTTAGGCGGGGGACTAGCGTACAATGAGCAGTTCTTC
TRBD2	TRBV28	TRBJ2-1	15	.	CASNVAGGSYNEQFF	TGTGCCAGCAACGTAGCGGGAGGTAGCTACAATGAGCAGTTCTTC
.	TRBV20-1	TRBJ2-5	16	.	CSARELRLDRQETQYF	TGCAGTGCTAGAGAATTACGCTTGGACAGACAAGAGACCCAGTACTTC
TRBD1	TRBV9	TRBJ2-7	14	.	CASTPGTGSDEQYF	TGTGCCAGCACACCCGGGACAGGGAGCGACGAGCAGTACTTC
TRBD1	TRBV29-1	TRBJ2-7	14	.	CSVEVGTGLGEQYF	TGCAGCGTTGAAGTCGGGACAGGGTTGGGGGAGCAGTACTTC
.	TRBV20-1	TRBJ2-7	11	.	CSVPDLYEQYF	TGCAGTGTTCCGGACCTCTACGAGCAGTACTTC
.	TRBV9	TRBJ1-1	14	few	CASSVGGWDTEAFF	TGTGCCAGCAGCGTAGGGGGATGGGACACTGAAGCTTTCTTT